This paragraph covers one T cell receptor beta chain sequence. Its target is unknown. The CDR3 consists of 14 residues. Germline V CDR1 and CDR2: SGHTA, FQGTGA. Researchers collected approximately 2.7 ml of blood per donor. This sample was taken from a study of monozygotic twins with inflammatory bowel disease. Study-wide results and caveats: The study supported no single strong signal or clonotype linked to IBD.

Eight cDNA synthesis reactions were run for every sample. TCRdb derives one entry per CDR3 protein from the 5' RACE reads, leaving out DNA. The sample yields 70,000 to 95,000 distinct CDR3 sequences, of which the top ten take up 7.4%. V gene TRBV7-3 combines with J gene TRBJ1-2; TCRdb returns TRBD1, unconfirmable since there is no DNA. The sequenced material came from blood. This TCR derives from a human donor with ulcerative colitis or Crohn's disease, or a healthy co-twin of an affected twin (not recorded which). This CDR3 reads CASSRKGQFYGYTF.